This TCR beta chain originates from a study of monozygotic twins with inflammatory bowel disease. Looked up from germline, CDR1 is SNHLY and CDR2 is FYNNEI. The CDR3 covers 12 residues. Eight separate reactions per sample yielded the cDNA. The template-switching step introduced UMIs that carried a 6-nucleotide sample barcode. TCRdb reanalyzed the 5' RACE reads and collapses them to one entry per CDR3 protein, without DNA. The table for this sample gives 400,000 to 500,000 distinct CDR3 sequences. The sequencing input was blood. The rearrangement uses TRBV2 and TRBJ1-6. This sequence was found in a human donor with ulcerative colitis or Crohn's disease, or a healthy co-twin of an affected twin (not recorded which). The CDR3 is CASRVGNSPLHF.